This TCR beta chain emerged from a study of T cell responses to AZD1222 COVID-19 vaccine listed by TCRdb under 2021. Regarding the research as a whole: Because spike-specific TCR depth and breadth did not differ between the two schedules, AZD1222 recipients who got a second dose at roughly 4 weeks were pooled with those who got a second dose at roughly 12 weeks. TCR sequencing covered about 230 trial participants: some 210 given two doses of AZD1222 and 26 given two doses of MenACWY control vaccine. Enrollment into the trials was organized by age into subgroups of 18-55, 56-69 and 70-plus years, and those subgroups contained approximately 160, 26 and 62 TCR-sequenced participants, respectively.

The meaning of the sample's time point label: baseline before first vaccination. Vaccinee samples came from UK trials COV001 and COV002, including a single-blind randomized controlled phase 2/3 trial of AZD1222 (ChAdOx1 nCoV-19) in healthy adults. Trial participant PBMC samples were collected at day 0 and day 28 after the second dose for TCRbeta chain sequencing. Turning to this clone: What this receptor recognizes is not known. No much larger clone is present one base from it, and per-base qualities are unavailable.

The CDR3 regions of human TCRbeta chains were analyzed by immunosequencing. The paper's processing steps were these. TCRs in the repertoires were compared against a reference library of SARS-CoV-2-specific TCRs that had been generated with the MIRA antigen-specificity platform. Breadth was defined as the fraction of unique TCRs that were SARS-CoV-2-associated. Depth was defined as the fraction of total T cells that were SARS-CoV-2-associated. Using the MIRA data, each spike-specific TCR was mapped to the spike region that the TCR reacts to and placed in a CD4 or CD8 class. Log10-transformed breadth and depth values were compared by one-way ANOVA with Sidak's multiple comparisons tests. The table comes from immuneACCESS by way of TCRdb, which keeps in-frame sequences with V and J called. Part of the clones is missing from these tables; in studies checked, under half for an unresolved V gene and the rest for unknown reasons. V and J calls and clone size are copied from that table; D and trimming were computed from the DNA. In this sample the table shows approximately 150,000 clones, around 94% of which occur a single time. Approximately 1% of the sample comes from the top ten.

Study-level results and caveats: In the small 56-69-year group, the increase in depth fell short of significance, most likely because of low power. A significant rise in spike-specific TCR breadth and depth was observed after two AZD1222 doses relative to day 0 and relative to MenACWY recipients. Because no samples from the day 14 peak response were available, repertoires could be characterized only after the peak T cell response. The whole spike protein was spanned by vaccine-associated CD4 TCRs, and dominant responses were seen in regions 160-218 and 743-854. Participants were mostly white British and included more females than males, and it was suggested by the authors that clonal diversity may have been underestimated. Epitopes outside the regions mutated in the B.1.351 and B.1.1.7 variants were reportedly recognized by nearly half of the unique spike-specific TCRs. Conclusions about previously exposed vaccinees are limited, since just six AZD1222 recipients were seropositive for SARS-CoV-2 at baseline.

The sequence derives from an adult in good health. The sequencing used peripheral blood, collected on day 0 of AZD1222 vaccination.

Here the CDR3 is given as CASKDGNQPQHF. DNA sequence: TGTGCCAGTAAGGATGGCAATCAGCCCCAGCATTTT. The chain uses TRBV7-9 and TRBJ1-5, with no confident D gene call. Counted from cysteine to phenylalanine, this CDR3 has 12 amino acids. Only the CDR3 region is kept as DNA, spanning 36 bases read in frame from base 1. V and J lose 9 bases and 2 bases, and a span of 8 bases separates them. Per the germline V gene (reference sequence), SEHNR is the CDR1 and FQNEAQ is the CDR2.